This T cell receptor (beta chain) comes out of a study of cytomegalovirus exposure and HLA in healthy donors (dated 2017 in TCRdb). Regarding the study in general: In an earlier analysis of roughly 500 of the donors, around 290 Gb of sequence data and 120 million or so unique TCR beta sequences from about 190 million T cells were reported. To predict cytomegalovirus infection status, the study brought together high-throughput TCR immunosequencing, statistical association of individual TCRs with disease status, and machine learning. Roughly 5 DR-DQ haplotypes were handled as single units for association and clustering, since linkage in the cohort was strong. The study aimed to test whether cataloging public T cell receptors could reveal signatures of past pathogen exposure. Donor age, sex, ethnicity and CMV serostatus were compiled together with the repertoire data. Both class I and class II loci were covered by HLA typing, at four-digit resolution. Among the approximately 420 genotyped donors, approximately 76% belonged to the genetic ancestry cluster associated with self-reported Caucasian donors. In the later analysis, no new phenotypic data were used to find candidate immune exposures; instead, reliance was placed on TCR beta sequences and their occurrence across donors. A later genetic analysis used genome-wide SNP genotypes for about 55% of the 666 donors, treating that subset as a discovery cohort. The study used immunosequencing to profile the T cell repertoires of about 670 subjects and linked those repertoires to cytomegalovirus serostatus. In an earlier analysis of 587 of the donors, high-throughput TCR beta sequencing was used to judge whether each TCR beta V gene segment behaved as functional or pseudogenic. A separate validation cohort of 90 to 150 different subjects was used in addition to the roughly 700-subject first cohort. Roughly 300 gigabases of sequencing data and 70 million to 100 million unique TCR sequences were included in an early release covering several hundred HLA-typed donors. To study patterns of TCR occurrence, a later analysis re-analyzed previously published TCR beta repertoires from around 660 donors and added high-resolution HLA genotyping. Among 300 to 500 genotyped donors of the cohort, an average of around 220,000 unique TCR beta nucleotide sequences was sequenced per donor, of which approximately 19% were non-productive. The number of typed donors differed by locus: about 620-640 for A, B, C, DRB1 and DQB1; 500 to 550 for DQA1; 606 for DPA1; and roughly 470 for DPB1. All discovery cohort repertoires had been generated on a single sequencing platform.

The library was produced with the immunoSEQ multiplex PCR assay. A mixture of 60 forward primers for TCR Vbeta segments and 13 reverse primers for TCR Jbeta segments was used in the multiplex PCR. The CDR3 region of rearranged TCR beta genes was amplified from genomic DNA by a multiplex PCR assay. The amplified TCR beta libraries were sequenced on the Illumina HiSeq System as 87-base-pair reads. In the source study's methods: Across the 500 to 750 repertoires, a later analysis counted 80 million or so unique TCR beta chains, 9.5 million to 13 million of which were shared by at least two donors. A nearest-neighbor algorithm error-corrected the raw reads and collapsed the reads into unique sequences, merging closely related sequences to remove PCR and sequencing errors. CDR3 sequences were aligned to IMGT reference sequences to assign V, D and J gene segments. For a sequence to be retained, a match of at least six nucleotides to both a V gene segment and a J gene segment was required. Rearrangements were classified as productive when the CDR3 lacked stop codons and remained in frame with V and J, and all other rearrangements were classified as non-productive. CDR3 was defined according to IMGT convention as the region running from the second conserved V-encoded cysteine to the conserved J-encoded phenylalanine. Sequences without an unambiguous match to a single V gene segment were excluded from the earlier analysis of approximately 560 of the donors. An earlier analysis of just under 600 of the donors called V segments functional above 56.7% productive rearrangements and segregating when the between-donor standard deviation exceeded 5%. A statistical classification framework was built for diagnosing cytomegalovirus status from the catalog of TCR beta chain sequences. A later analysis assigned V and J genes by comparing TCR nucleotide sequences with IMGT/GENE-DB human TR gene sequences. The TCRdist pipeline was used in a later analysis to assign CDR3 sequences and most-parsimonious VDJ recombination scenarios. In a later analysis, every TCR beta chain was defined by the combination of its CDR3 amino acid sequence and its V-gene family, and reads without a unique V-gene family were dropped. As a way to deal with suspected cross-contamination and a sequencing artifact, a later analysis dropped 450 to 600 nucleotide sequences that were highly shared and had low generation probability. A later analysis calculated a clonal expansion index for each public chain from normalized within-repertoire ranks of inferred template counts. In a later analysis, generation probabilities were computed using a VDJ recombination model fitted to out-of-frame rearrangements, and the results were checked against IGoR. In a later analysis, hypergeometric tests were used to score TCR-TCR, TCR-HLA and TCR-CMV co-occurrence, with a repertoire-size bias correction applied to TCR pairs. False discovery rates were estimated in a later analysis by permuting HLA or CMV assignments 20 times. In a later analysis, co-occurring TCRs were grouped using DBSCAN, and TCRdist sequence similarity was added for clustering within HLA-allele-positive subsets. For co-occurrence clustering, repertoires with fewer than 30,000 or more than 120,000 public chains were excluded, along with five or six repertoires with anomalous nucleotide sharing. This immuneACCESS table, as held by TCRdb, lists in-frame sequences with V and J called but not all clones. Of the missing ones, under half trace to an unresolved V gene in checked studies; the others have no known cause. The DNA was the basis for D and trimming; V, J and clone size are from that table. Across this sample there are about 25,000 clones, with approximately 75% seen only once. The leading ten clones occupy 3.5% to 5.5% of the sample.

In the germline V gene, CDR1 corresponds to SGDLS and CDR2 to YYNGEE. V and J lose 3 bases and 6 bases, and a span of 3 bases separates them. The CDR3 goes from the cysteine to the phenylalanine over 11 residues. Just the 33-base CDR3 DNA is kept, in frame starting at base 1. The cohort consisted of 600 or so healthy bone marrow donors. Cohort members were all nominally healthy when sampled, although unrecorded immune exposures were likely present. The donor was CMV seronegative and belonged to the group of more than 300 seronegative cohort members. A peripheral blood sample was provided by each donor, and peripheral blood mononuclear cells were used for TCR beta sequencing. The Qiagen DNeasy Blood Extraction Kit was used to extract genomic DNA from the blood cell samples. In the case of this clone: It lacks a known antigen. Per-nucleotide qualities are absent, and no much larger clonotype sits a single base away.

Findings and caveats that apply to the study as a whole: The study gave a list of 150 to 200 TCR beta chains associated with cytomegalovirus. In vitro tests confirmed that three of the cytomegalovirus-associated TCR beta chains recognize cytomegalovirus antigens. In a later genetic analysis, fewer N-insertions in productive TCRs were reported among donors in an Asian-associated ancestry cluster than the 666-donor mean. A further reported finding was that TCR beta sequences accurately predicted the HLA-A and HLA-B alleles for most subjects in the first cohort. Across donors, most TCR sequences were observed very rarely, whereas some public TCRs were present in many individuals. A later genetic analysis associated a missense DCLRE1C variant with V-gene and J-gene trimming of TCR beta chains, and an independent cohort replicated the association. Assigning TCR associations to individual alleles was difficult when HLA alleles, especially DR and DQ, strongly co-occurred. This cohort had only TCR beta chains sequenced, and the lack of alpha or paired-chain data limited which features could be detected. Cytomegalovirus status was reported to be diagnosed by the classifier with high specificity and sensitivity in both the original and validation cohorts. Because the 87-base-pair reads could not distinguish some IMGT-functional V segments, including TRBV6-2 and TRBV6-3, those segments were excluded. The authors suggested that the approach could potentially be generalized to other disease states and immunological phenotypes. Presence/absence analyses assumed roughly uniform sequencing depth across donors, an assumption that may not hold. A cluster of highly shared sequence variants was judged likely to be a technical artifact of the sequencing pipeline. A later analysis found that TCR association rates varied across HLA loci, with DRB1 alleles showing the most associated TCRs and HLA-C alleles the fewest. Because counts were too low, roughly 16 rarely observed V segments, including chromosome 9 orphons, were left out of the earlier analysis of about 500 of the donors. A later analysis found that HLA-associated TCR beta chains were more clonally expanded and had lower generation probabilities than equally common non-associated chains. According to a later analysis, most CMV-associated TCR beta chains appeared to be HLA-restricted, and the HLA associations seemed to be driven largely by CMV exposure. Broadly in line with IMGT annotations, most TCR beta V segments showed up in productive rearrangements about 87% or about 30% of the time in an earlier analysis of some 590 of the donors. HLA typing was unavailable for some donors at each locus, so association tests used only the typed subset. The only immune exposure information available for the cohort was CMV serostatus. Correlated functional status among segregating V segments might be attributable to linkage disequilibrium, but an unknown experimental factor could not be ruled out. In a later analysis, 15,000 to 20,000 TCR beta sequences were associated with specific HLA alleles at a false discovery rate of 0.05. According to a later analysis, parvovirus B19, influenza, CMV and Epstein-Barr virus appeared linked to several top co-occurrence clusters.

The origin of this receptor is a male donor in good health and CMV-seronegative. The V and J genes are TRBV9 and TRBJ2-2; too little of a D gene remains to name it. The sample was PBMCs. The DNA sequence is as follows: TGTGCCAGCAGCGCGTCCGGGGAGCTGTTTTTT. Its product reads: CASSASGELFF.